These 26 T cell receptor beta chains were all obtained from the same sample, sequenced in a study of CD8+CD57+ T cells in acquired aplastic anemia. By flow cytometry, patients selected for sequencing had shown an expansion of CD8+CD57+ cells. CDR3 and TCR beta VDJ profiling relied on a genomic DNA template. Each CDR3 protein gets one entry after TCRdb re-called the reads with MiXCR. The data show a few hundred thousand distinct CDR3 sequences, with roughly 45% seen just once and about 20% held by the top ten. Sample: sorted CD4+, CD8+, or CD8+CD57+ T cells (not recorded which) from PBMCs. These receptors originate from a human donor with aplastic anemia.

This clonotype was seen at least ten times. This chain links TRBV6-1 with TRBJ1-2; D perhaps matches TRBD1 (6 bases). Trimming pared 2 bases from V and 7 bases from J, leaving 17 bases between. This CDR3 is built from 15 residues. CDR1 MNHNS and CDR2 SASEGT come from the germline V gene. The CDR3 is CASSELGTGTSGYTF. CDR3 DNA: TGTGCCAGCAGTGAACTCGGCACAGGGACGTCTGGCTACACCTTC.

This sequence joins TRBV12-3 or TRBV12-4 and TRBJ1-2, with TRBD1 matching over 11 bases. V lost 4 bases and J lost 2; bases outside the gene matches: 3. CDR3 length: 15 amino acids. CDR3 bases: TGTGCCAGCAGTTCGGGACAGGGGGTGAACTATGGCTACACCTTC. Its protein product is CASSSGQGVNYGYTF.

This clonotype has only a few counts. No conserved phenylalanine or tryptophan is present at the end of the CDR3, so a read error is the likely explanation. The limits of the CDR3 on the DNA are not certain, so only TCRdb's listed CDR3 is given. J is TRBJ1-6 and V is TRBV7-2; TRBD1 reflects the table's D call only, with no check against the DNA. Germline lookup yields CDR1 SGHTA and CDR2 FQGNSA. The CDR3 has 9 residues if both end residues are counted. The CDR3 spells CASSPPPYS.

This clonotype was detected ten times or more. CDR3 residues: CASKGTWGQPQHF. The CDR3, as DNA: TGTGCCAGCAAGGGGACGTGGGGACAGCCCCAGCATTTT. The genes are TRBV12-3 or TRBV12-4 and TRBJ1-5; possibly TRBD1 for D (5 bases). This CDR3 region has 13 residues. The V end lost 7 bases, the J end lost 7 bases, and 14 bases lay between the germline ends.

This clonotype has a single count. A read error may explain this, as a much larger clone is one base away. The chain carries TRBV9 and TRBJ2-5; TRBD2 matches at 7 bases. Trimming at V came to 6 bases and at J to 2 bases, leaving 7 bases not matched to a gene. This CDR3 spans 14 amino acids. Germline V CDR1 and CDR2: SGDLS, YYNGEE. CDR3 sequence: CASNPVGGQETQYF. Written as DNA, the CDR3 is TGTGCCAGCAACCCAGTGGGGGGGCAAGAGACCCAGTACTTC. Using reference TRBV9 and TRBJ2-5 for the parts outside the CDR3, the full variable domain is DSGVTQTPKHLITATGQRVTLRCSPRSGDLSVYWYQQSLDQGLQFLIQYYNGEERAKGNILERFSAQQFPDLHSELNLSSLELGDSALYFCASNPVGGQETQYFGPGTRLLVL.

The genes are TRBV2 and TRBJ2-7, with D tentatively TRBD2 (5 bases). Germline V lookup: CDR1 SNHLY, CDR2 FYNNEI. The CDR3 covers 13 residues. Trimming removed 6 bases at V and 7 bases at J, with 16 bases between. DNA for the CDR3: TGTGCCAGCAGACCGGCGGAGTCGGGGGAGCAGTACTTC. Its translation is CASRPAESGEQYF.

This clonotype came up many times. This chain uses TRBV6-2 or TRBV6-3 with TRBJ1-1, with a weak D call TRBD1 (5 bases). The germline V and J ends were trimmed by 6 bases and 5 bases, with 13 bases remaining between them. This CDR3 comprises 13 residues. Looked up from germline, CDR1 is MNHEY and CDR2 is SVGEGT. The CDR3 here is CASSRPGGTEAFF. The CDR3, as DNA: TGTGCCAGCAGCCGTCCGGGGGGGACTGAAGCTTTCTTT.

J is TRBJ1-1 and V is TRBV7-8, with 9 bases aligning to TRBD1. This CDR3 comprises 15 residues. With 3 bases clipped from V and 4 bases from J, the junction kept 6 bases outside the gene matches. From germline, CDR1 is SGHVS and CDR2 FQNEAQ. The CDR3 loop is CASSFAGTGTTEAFF. CDR3 nucleotide sequence: TGTGCCAGCAGCTTCGCCGGGACAGGGACCACTGAAGCTTTCTTT.

Ten or more counts support this clonotype. The V and J genes are TRBV6-1 and TRBJ1-5, with unresolved D. This CDR3 is built from 13 residues. Trimming removed 4 bases at V and 5 bases at J, with 9 bases between. Germline CDR1 reads MNHNS; CDR2 reads SASEGT. DNA of the CDR3: TGTGCCAGCAGTGCGACATGGGATCAGCCCCAGCATTTT. It yields the protein CASSATWDQPQHF.

V and J are TRBV7-3 and TRBJ2-2; D might be TRBD2 (5 bases). The germline V gene has CDR1 SGHTA and CDR2 FQGTGA. Trimming shortened V by 6 bases and J by 0 bases, and 11 bases separated the two germline ends. The CDR3 has 15 residues. CDR3 nucleotides: TGTGCCAGCAGAGCGGAACTCGCGAACACCGGGGAGCTGTTTTTT. Translation: CASRAELANTGELFF.

This chain's CDR3 is CASSLRSGTTEAFF. Here the CDR3 DNA reads TGTGCCAGCAGCCTACGGTCAGGGACGACTGAAGCTTTCTTT. This chain links TRBV7-3 with TRBJ1-1, with a tentative D call TRBD1 (5 bases). The CDR3 is made up of 14 amino acids. V was pared by 5 bases and J by 5 bases, with 15 bases between. CDR1 is SGHTA, CDR2 FQGTGA, per germline.

The chain carries TRBV5-1 and TRBJ1-5; D gene unclear. There are 14 residues in the CDR3. Looked up from germline, CDR1 is SGHRS and CDR2 is YFSETQ. V dropped 4 bases and J dropped 5 bases, with 13 bases sitting between them. CDR3 bases: TGCGCCAGCAGCCAAGCTACGGGAGATCAGCCCCAGCATTTT. Amino acid sequence: CASSQATGDQPQHF.

CDR3 bases: TGTGCCAGCAGCTTAGGGGGCGAATCACCCCTCCACTTT. Encoded protein: CASSLGGESPLHF. This sequence joins TRBV7-8 and TRBJ1-6; possibly TRBD1 for D (5 bases). The germline V gene has CDR1 SGHVS and CDR2 FQNEAQ. V lost 1 base and J lost 10, with 8 bases in between. The CDR3 runs 13 residues.

The chain joins TRBV10-3 to TRBJ2-7, with D possibly being TRBD1 (5 bases). The CDR3 loop spans 16 amino acids. CDR1 is ENHRY and CDR2 is SYGVKD in the germline V gene. V dropped 0 bases and J dropped 2 bases, with 14 bases sitting between them. CDR3 region: CAISESTAKGTYEQYF. In nucleotides, the CDR3 is TGTGCCATCAGTGAGTCGACGGCTAAGGGGACCTACGAGCAGTACTTC.

This clonotype showed up just a few times. The V call is TRBV15, the J call TRBJ1-2, with D possibly being TRBD1 (6 bases). The V and J ends lost 3 bases and 7 bases respectively, with 15 bases between them. The CDR3 has 14 amino acids. From germline, CDR1 is LNHNV and CDR2 YYDKDF (reference sequence). CDR3 DNA: TGTGCCACCAGCAGTGAACGGGGGGCGGGTGGCTACACCTTC. As protein: CATSSERGAGGYTF. The full variable domain, with the rest looked up from reference TRBV15 and TRBJ1-2, is DAMVIQNPRYQVTQFGKPVTLSCSQTLNHNVMYWYQQKSSQAPKLLFHYYDKDFNNEADTPDNFQSRRPNTSFCFLDIRSPGLGDTAMYLCATSSERGAGGYTFGSGTRLTVV.

This clonotype came up many times. This chain links TRBV5-6 with TRBJ2-7; D is undetermined. This CDR3 is built from 14 residues. V lost 1 base, J lost 3 bases, and 11 bases lay in between. Germline CDR1 is SGHDT and CDR2 is YYEEEE. The CDR3 sequence is CASSLQRSHYEQYF. The CDR3 DNA sequence: TGTGCCAGCAGCTTGCAGCGTTCCCACTACGAGCAGTACTTC.

This clonotype has more than one count but fewer than ten. A much more abundant neighbour one base away suggests this may be a read error. The V gene is TRBV7-3, the J gene TRBJ1-1; D remains unclear. V lost 4 bases to trimming and J lost 1 base, with 7 bases between them. The CDR3 has 13 amino acids. The germline CDR1 and CDR2 sequences are SGHTA and FQGTGA. The CDR3 DNA reads TGTGCCAGCAGCTCCACACGGAACACTGAAGCTTTCTTT. Residues: CASSSTRNTEAFF. Variable domain in full (rest from reference TRBV7-3 and TRBJ1-1): GAGVSQTPSNKVTEKGKYVELRCDPISGHTALYWYRQSLGQGPEFLIYFQGTGAADDSGLPNDRFFAVRPEGSVSTLKIQRTERGDSAVYLCASSSTRNTEAFFGQGTRLTVV.

This clonotype showed up just once. This rearrangement joins TRBV7-9 to TRBJ1-6; TRBD1 agrees at 9 bases. In germline, CDR1 is SEHNR, CDR2 FQNEAQ (reference sequence). V was clipped by 3 bases and J by 8 bases; unmatched bases: 2. The length of the CDR3 is 14 residues. The CDR3 DNA follows: TGTGCCAGCAGCTTCCGGGACAGGGATTCACCCCTCCACTTT. Protein product: CASSFRDRDSPLHF.

In its sample, this clonotype was seen once. The chain is built from TRBV4-3 and TRBJ2-5; TRBD1 aligns across 7 bases. With V trimmed by 3 bases and J by 7 bases, 8 bases remained unmatched. CDR1 and CDR2 from the germline V gene are LGHNA and YSLEER. CDR3 length: 14 residues. For the CDR3, the DNA is TGCGCCAGCAGCCAGATGGTGACAGGGTTGACCCAGTACTTC. It yields the protein CASSQMVTGLTQYF.

This clonotype was observed many times. This sequence joins TRBV29-1 and TRBJ1-1; D is unresolved. The CDR3 runs 15 residues. Trimming removed 2 bases at V and 2 bases at J, with 15 bases between. Germline CDR1 SQVTM, CDR2 ANQGSEA. The CDR3 protein is CSVEQFYTDNTEAFF. DNA of the CDR3: TGCAGCGTTGAACAGTTTTATACGGATAACACTGAAGCTTTCTTT.

This clonotype was counted at least ten times. The chain recombines TRBV7-9 with TRBJ1-4; maybe TRBD1 (5 bases). Looked up from germline, CDR1 is SEHNR and CDR2 is FQNEAQ (reference sequence). The ends were cut back, 0 bases at V and 4 bases at J, with 12 bases in the middle. The CDR3 loop spans 16 amino acids. The CDR3 nucleotides read TGTGCCAGCAGCTTAGCATTGGGGGAACTTAATGAAAAACTGTTTTTT. The encoded protein is CASSLALGELNEKLFF.

This chain joins TRBV5-1 and TRBJ2-7; 8 bases match TRBD1. The CDR3 spans 14 residues. Germline loops: CDR1 SGHRS, CDR2 YFSETQ. J gave up 6 bases and V 6 bases, and 11 bases lay outside the gene matches. The CDR3 loop is CASTIANTGGEQYF. The CDR3 nucleotides are TGCGCCAGCACCATAGCAAATACAGGGGGCGAGCAGTACTTC.

In this sample, this clonotype turned up many times. This chain links TRBV7-2 with TRBJ1-5, with TRBD1 as a possible D gene (6 bases). Germline-derived CDR1 and CDR2 are SGHTA and FQGNSA. This CDR3 is 16 amino acids long. V was trimmed by 5 bases and J by 1 base, leaving 15 bases between them. In DNA, the CDR3 is TGTGCCAGCAGCCCGGGGGGGGCAAGGAGCAATCAGCCCCAGCATTTT. It yields the protein CASSPGGARSNQPQHF.

As for this clonotype: The conserved final phenylalanine or tryptophan is absent from the CDR3, which likely points to a read error. The chain combines TRBV20-1 with TRBJ2-7, with D perhaps matching TRBD1 or TRBD2 (5 bases each). The CDR3 consists of 14 residues. Germline V CDR1 and CDR2: DFQATT, SNEGSKA (reference sequence). The V end was cut by 0 bases, the J end by 7 bases, with 16 bases between. The CDR3: CSARDLGQGEEQYS. CDR3 nucleotides: TGCAGTGCTAGAGATCTCGGGCAGGGAGAAGAGCAGTACTCC.

This chain connects TRBV7-2 to TRBJ1-6; D is ambiguous. CDR1 is SGHTA and CDR2 is FQGNSA in the germline V gene. The CDR3 runs to 13 residues. V was cut by 4 bases and J by 14 bases, with 15 bases left in between. For the CDR3, the DNA is TGTGCCAGCAGCTCCCCCCCGGGGATCGCCCTCCACTTT. It is translated as CASSSPPGIALHF.

This clonotype was detected many times. The V call is TRBV7-3, the J call TRBJ2-7, with 9 bases identical to TRBD1. After removal of 0 bases from V and 5 bases from J, the junction contained 5 bases not matched to a gene. Germline lookup yields CDR1 SGHTA and CDR2 FQGTGA. This CDR3 spans 15 amino acids. CDR3 protein: CASSLTDRGMDEQYF. CDR3 bases: TGTGCCAGCAGCTTAACGGACAGGGGAATGGACGAGCAGTACTTC. Using reference TRBV7-3 and TRBJ2-7 for the parts outside the CDR3, the full variable domain is GAGVSQTPSNKVTEKGKYVELRCDPISGHTALYWYRQSLGQGPEFLIYFQGTGAADDSGLPNDRFFAVRPEGSVSTLKIQRTERGDSAVYLCASSLTDRGMDEQYFGPGTRLTVT.